This is a list of T cell receptor beta chains from one sample in a study of regulatory T cells in long-lasting Graves disease. One entry per CDR3 protein, called by TCRdb with MiXCR from the multiplex PCR reads. This repertoire shows about 400,000 distinct CDR3 sequences, 15% to 20% found once; its top ten account for 20%. These same data were also listed under a study on T cells in Graves' hyperthyroidism and ophthalmopathy.

This specimen was peripheral blood mononuclear cells (PBMCs), taken at new diagnosis, from a patient treated with antithyroid drugs. The receptors shown here come from a woman between 18 and 30 years old with Graves disease. The CDR3 runs from the conserved cysteine through the conserved F or W. A D gene is named only where the DNA matches it firmly. Size values are once, few and many counts, or a class for expanded clones, and some rows have none.

clone size,D gene,V gene,J gene,CDR3 protein,CDR3 DNA
few,-,TRBV29-1,TRBJ1-2,CSVESGGPYGYTF,TGCAGCGTTGAATCCGGGGGGCCCTATGGCTACACCTTC
-,-,TRBV4-2,TRBJ2-1,CASSPSSFAEQFF,TGTGCCAGCAGCCCTTCTAGCTTTGCTGAGCAGTTCTTC
-,-,TRBV5-4,TRBJ1-1,CASSPPGGLVEAFF,TGTGCCAGCAGCCCCCCCGGCGGGTTGGTTGAAGCTTTCTTT
-,TRBD1,TRBV6-1,TRBJ2-3,CASSPAGQAADTQYF,TGTGCCAGCAGTCCCGCGGGACAGGCGGCAGATACGCAGTATTTT
-,TRBD1,TRBV3-1,TRBJ1-1,CASSATGDGGTEAFF,TGTGCCAGCAGCGCAACAGGGGACGGTGGCACTGAAGCTTTCTTT
few,TRBD2,TRBV15,TRBJ2-2,CATSRGTSGETGELFF,TGTGCCACCAGCCGCGGGACTAGCGGGGAAACCGGGGAGCTGTTTTTT
many,-,TRBV3-1,TRBJ2-5,CASSRPRETQYF,TGTGCCAGCAGCCGCCCCCGGGAGACCCAGTACTTC
few,TRBD1,TRBV20-1,TRBJ2-1,CSAGSPGQGLNEQFF,TGCAGTGCAGGAAGTCCGGGACAGGGGCTGAATGAGCAGTTCTTC
many,-,TRBV28,TRBJ2-7,CASRPYWTSVSYEQYF,TGTGCCAGCAGACCCTACTGGACTTCGGTGTCGTACGAGCAGTACTTC
many,-,TRBV20-1,TRBJ1-2,CSSRGNKGKDGYTF,TGCTCCAGCAGAGGGAACAAGGGAAAGGATGGCTACACCTTC
many,TRBD2,TRBV6-1,TRBJ2-7,CASSELAGGPYEQYF,TGTGCCAGCAGTGAACTAGCGGGAGGCCCCTACGAGCAGTACTTC
few,-,TRBV14,TRBJ2-7,CASSQGPVWYF,TGTGCCAGCAGCCAAGGCCCCGTGTGGTACTTC
many,-,TRBV5-8,TRBJ2-3,CASNGYRYTDTQYF,TGTGCCAGCAACGGCTACCGGTACACAGATACGCAGTATTTT
-,TRBD1,TRBV29-1,TRBJ2-1,CSVPPPGQWNEQFF,TGCAGCGTGCCCCCACCGGGACAGTGGAATGAGCAGTTCTTC
-,-,TRBV6-5,TRBJ1-3,CASSYQGMAGNTIYF,TGTGCCAGCAGTTACCAGGGGATGGCTGGAAACACCATATATTTT
-,-,TRBV6-1,TRBJ2-1,CASSEREVDEQFF,TGTGCCAGCAGTGAGAGGGAGGTGGATGAGCAGTTCTTC
many,-,TRBV5-8,TRBJ2-3,CASSLRAPAQYF,TGTGCCAGCAGCTTGCGGGCCCCCGCGCAGTATTTT
many,TRBD2,TRBV11-2,TRBJ2-7,CASSLVYRGDAYEQYF,TGTGCCAGCAGCTTAGTTTACCGGGGGGACGCCTACGAGCAGTACTTC
many,-,TRBV4-1,TRBJ1-5,CASSQEGEQAAQHF,TGCGCCAGCAGCCAAGAAGGGGAGCAAGCAGCCCAGCATTTT
few,-,TRBV27,TRBJ2-5,CASGKDQETQYF,TGTGCCAGCGGGAAAGACCAAGAGACCCAGTACTTC
-,-,TRBV7-2,TRBJ2-4,CASSSTRLPLAKNIQYF,TGTGCCAGCAGCTCGACCCGACTACCTCTAGCCAAAAACATTCAGTACTTC
-,TRBD1,TRBV6-2/TRBV6-3,TRBJ1-1,CASSYLGQGHDTEAFF,TGTGCCAGCAGTTACCTGGGACAGGGGCATGACACTGAAGCTTTCTTT
many,TRBD1,TRBV11-2,TRBJ1-5,CASSNGQGRSQPQHF,TGTGCCAGCAGCAACGGACAGGGGCGAAGTCAGCCCCAGCATTTT
many,TRBD1,TRBV27,TRBJ2-7,CASSLSGTGGDEQYF,TGTGCCAGCAGTTTATCTGGGACAGGGGGCGACGAGCAGTACTTC
many,-,TRBV5-1,TRBJ1-1,CASSLTASNTEAFF,TGCGCCAGCAGCTTGACAGCTTCGAACACTGAAGCTTTCTTT
many,-,TRBV20-1,TRBJ1-1,CSASKRGRDTEAFF,TGCAGTGCTAGTAAGAGGGGCCGGGACACTGAAGCTTTCTTT
many,TRBD1,TRBV7-9,TRBJ2-5,CASSLDRGQETQYF,TGTGCCAGCAGCTTAGACAGGGGGCAAGAGACCCAGTACTTC
-,-,TRBV19,TRBJ2-1,CASSTYRRGFGDEQFF,TGTGCCAGTAGTACTTACCGACGGGGGTTCGGGGATGAGCAGTTCTTC
many,-,TRBV27,TRBJ2-7,CASRRQGAEQYF,TGTGCCAGCCGTCGACAAGGGGCCGAGCAGTACTTC
-,TRBD2,TRBV9,TRBJ2-2,CASRSSGTAGELFF,TGTGCCAGCAGATCGAGCGGGACGGCCGGGGAGCTGTTTTTT
few,TRBD1,TRBV5-1,TRBJ1-3,CASSTSTGISGNTIYF,TGCGCCAGCAGCACCTCGACAGGGATCTCTGGAAACACCATATATTTT
-,TRBD1,TRBV5-1,TRBJ1-1,CASSPGQANTEAFF,TGCGCCAGCAGTCCTGGACAGGCGAACACTGAAGCTTTCTTT
many,TRBD1,TRBV5-1,TRBJ1-5,CASSLGTGISNQPQHF,TGTGCCAGCAGTTTGGGGACAGGGATAAGCAATCAGCCCCAGCATTTT
-,-,TRBV18,TRBJ2-7,CASSAGLVEQYF,TGTGCCAGCTCGGCGGGACTCGTCGAGCAGTACTTC
few,-,TRBV20-1,TRBJ2-3,CSATLLGTSTDTQYF,TGCAGTGCCACACTATTAGGGACTAGCACAGATACGCAGTATTTT
many,TRBD1,TRBV7-8,TRBJ1-2,CASSFTGGGYGYTF,TGTGCCAGCAGCTTTACAGGGGGTGGCTATGGCTACACCTTC
many,-,TRBV11-2,TRBJ1-1,CASSFSQGRTEAFF,TGTGCCAGCAGCTTCTCACAGGGTAGGACTGAAGCTTTCTTT
many,-,TRBV27,TRBJ1-6,CASSLLPTGRGPSPLHF,TGTGCCAGCAGCTTACTCCCGACAGGTCGGGGACCATCACCCCTCCACTTT
many,-,TRBV29-1,TRBJ1-1,CSVAPGGRRTEAFF,TGCAGCGTTGCACCTGGGGGGAGGAGGACTGAAGCTTTCTTT
few,-,TRBV28,TRBJ2-7,CASSLEEGWYEQYF,TGTGCCAGCAGTTTAGAGGAGGGTTGGTACGAGCAGTACTTC
many,TRBD1,TRBV5-1,TRBJ1-2,CASSVTTGAYGYTF,TGCGCCAGCAGCGTAACGACAGGGGCCTATGGCTACACCTTC
many,-,TRBV5-6,TRBJ2-1,CASGVGGSSYNEQFF,TGTGCCAGCGGCGTTGGAGGGAGCTCCTACAATGAGCAGTTCTTC
few,-,TRBV10-1,TRBJ2-2,CASSDRRQSTGELFF,TGCGCCAGCAGTGACCGGAGACAGTCCACCGGGGAGCTGTTTTTT
many,-,TRBV30,TRBJ2-6,CAWSATGFAGANVLTF,TGTGCCTGGAGTGCTACAGGGTTTGCTGGGGCCAACGTCCTGACTTTC
many,TRBD2,TRBV10-2,TRBJ2-2,CASSVISGRSNTGELFF,TGCGCCAGCAGTGTAATTAGCGGGAGGTCGAACACCGGGGAGCTGTTTTTT